The 27 T cell receptor beta chains reported below all come from one sample, sequenced in a study of blood T cells in healthy people across ages. Through a sample-barcoded 5' primer and a J-beta primer mix, a second PCR was run for roughly 6 to 11 cycles. From the 5' RACE reads, TCRdb called clonotypes with MiXCR, one entry per CDR3 protein. The sample has about 1.8 million distinct CDR3 sequences; approximately 50% are singletons. The sample consisted of blood. These receptors were taken from a woman between 35 and 50 years old in good health.

V usage is TRBV11-3 and J usage is TRBJ2-5; D is perhaps TRBD2 (6 bases). The DNA matches TRBJ2-7 better at its end, which makes the J call doubtful. The germline V gene has CDR1 SGHNT and CDR2 YENEEA. The CDR3 totals 15 residues. This chain's CDR3 is CASSSRRDGNYEQYF. The CDR3 bases are TGTGCCAGCAGCTCTCGGAGGGACGGGAACTACGAGCAGTACTTC.

This clonotype has a single count. The rearrangement uses TRBV28 and TRBJ2-1; 10 bases line up with TRBD2. The DNA end favors TRBJ2-7, so the J call may be wrong. The V gene's germline CDR1 is MDHEN and CDR2 SYDVKM. This CDR3 is 14 amino acids long. The CDR3 bases are TGTGCCAGCTTAGCGGGGGGCTCCTACAATGAGCAGTACTTC. Protein sequence: CASLAGGSYNEQYF.

The rearrangement uses TRBV18 and TRBJ2-7; possible D gene TRBD2, 5 bases. CDR1 KGHSH and CDR2 LQKENI come from the germline V gene. V shed 3 bases and J shed 0 bases, with 9 bases lying between them. The CDR3 is 14 residues long. The CDR3 sequence: CASSPQEGSYEQYF. The CDR3 coding sequence is TGTGCCAGCTCACCCCAAGAGGGCTCCTACGAGCAGTACTTC. Variable domain in full (rest from reference TRBV18 and TRBJ2-7): NAGVMQNPRHLVRRRGQEARLRCSPMKGHSHVYWYRQLPEEGLKFMVYLQKENIIDESGMPKERFSAEFPKEGPSILRIQQVVRGDSAAYFCASSPQEGSYEQYFGPGTRLTVT.

This chain joins TRBV20-1 and TRBJ2-7; 12 nucleotides match TRBD2. Trimming took 1 base from V and 0 from J; bases not matched to a gene: 7. This CDR3 comprises 17 residues. Germline-derived CDR1 and CDR2 are DFQATT and SNEGSKA (reference sequence). The CDR3 nucleotides read TGCAGTGCTAGAGGGACTAGCGGGGAATTAAGCTCCTACGAGCAGTACTTC. Translated: CSARGTSGELSSYEQYF.

The CDR3, as DNA: TGCGCCAGCGGGTACCCCGGGGCGCCCGAGCAGTTCTTC. Its protein product is CASGYPGAPEQFF. V and J are TRBV4-3 and TRBJ2-1; D is tentatively TRBD1 or TRBD2 (5 bases each). The germline V gene has CDR1 LGHNA and CDR2 YSLEER. The V end lost 8 bases, the J end lost 10 bases, and 18 bases lay between the germline ends. The CDR3 totals 13 residues.

The chain links TRBV28 to TRBJ1-2; 7 positions match TRBD1. Germline CDR1 MDHEN, CDR2 SYDVKM. Germline trimming cut 5 bases from V and 2 bases from J; bases unmatched to any gene: 8. The CDR3 loop spans 15 amino acids. The CDR3 DNA sequence: TGTGCCAGCAGTCCGGGGACAGCCGCCAACTATGGCTACACCTTC. Amino acid sequence: CASSPGTAANYGYTF.

The chain is built from TRBV7-3 and TRBJ1-1; 7 positions match TRBD1. V was pared by 2 bases and J by 4 bases, with 4 bases of the junction left unmatched. The CDR3 contains 14 residues. CDR1 SGHTA and CDR2 FQGTGA come from the germline V gene. CDR3 DNA: TGTGCCAGCAGCTTAGAGGGGGCTGGCACTGAAGCTTTCTTT. Translation: CASSLEGAGTEAFF.

The chain couples TRBV10-3 to TRBJ2-5; D possibly matches TRBD1 or TRBD2 (5 bases each). The CDR3 spans 16 residues. Germline loops: CDR1 ENHRY, CDR2 SYGVKD. The V gene lost 1 base and the J gene lost 1 base, with 13 bases spanning the gap. Here the CDR3 reads CAISEFSGATQETQYF. DNA of the CDR3: TGTGCCATCAGTGAGTTCTCCGGGGCCACCCAAGAGACCCAGTACTTC.

This clonotype was detected only a few times. This chain links TRBV20-1 with TRBJ2-4; 9 bases are shared with TRBD2. The J call may be wrong; the DNA end is better matched by TRBJ2-7. Germline V gene lookup returns CDR1 DFQATT and CDR2 SNEGSKA (reference sequence). The CDR3 is made up of 14 amino acids. The CDR3 bases are TGCAGTGCTAGTTGGCGGGGGGGATCCTACGAGCAGTACTTC. Encoded protein: CSASWRGGSYEQYF.

This clonotype was counted at least ten times. This chain connects TRBV7-2 to TRBJ2-1; D gene unclear. Germline loops: CDR1 SGHTA, CDR2 FQGNSA. The CDR3 is made up of 14 amino acids. The ends were cut back, 1 base at V and 4 bases at J, with 8 bases in the middle. The CDR3 protein is CASSLGQPYNEQFF. The CDR3 nucleotides read TGTGCCAGCAGCTTAGGGCAACCTTACAATGAGCAGTTCTTC.

This clonotype showed up many times. The junction shows a germline mismatch at one end, possibly a read error. The chain carries TRBV4-3 and TRBJ2-5, with a tentative D call TRBD1 (6 bases). Germline V gene data show CDR1 as LGHNA and CDR2 as YSLEER. The CDR3 contains 14 residues. CDR3 coding DNA: TGTGCCAGCAGCCAAGATACAGGGAAAGAGACCCAGTACTTC. Translation: CASSQDTGKETQYF.

This clonotype was observed a few times. This sequence joins TRBV29-1 and TRBJ1-2; possible D gene TRBD1, 5 bases. Germline CDR1 SQVTM, CDR2 ANQGSEA. This CDR3 has 12 residues. Trimming removed 3 bases from V and 2 bases from J, with 7 bases in between. CDR3 residues: CSVDGGNYGYTF. CDR3 DNA sequence: TGCAGCGTTGACGGGGGGAACTATGGCTACACCTTC.

This clonotype was recorded a few times. The chain has TRBV7-2 and TRBJ2-7; the match to TRBD1 covers 9 bases. This CDR3 spans 13 amino acids. Germline V gene data show CDR1 as SGHTA and CDR2 as FQGNSA. V shed 2 bases and J 5 bases; nucleotides not matched to a gene: 1. In DNA form, the CDR3 reads TGTGCCAGCAGCTTATGGACAGGGGACGAGCAGTACTTC. It translates to CASSLWTGDEQYF. Based on the CDR3 plus reference TRBV7-2 and TRBJ2-7, the full variable domain is GAGVSQSPSNKVTEKGKDVELRCDPISGHTALYWYRQSLGQGLEFLIYFQGNSAPDKSGLPSDRFSAERTGGSVSTLTIQRTQQEDSAVYLCASSLWTGDEQYFGPGTRLTVT.

The chain carries TRBV27 and TRBJ1-2, with D possibly being TRBD1 (5 bases). The V end was cut by 10 bases, the J end by 4 bases, with 10 bases between. The CDR3 totals 11 residues. Germline loops: CDR1 MNHEY, CDR2 SMNVEV (reference sequence). CDR3 region: CATWGGYGYTF. CDR3 in DNA: TGTGCCACCTGGGGGGGCTATGGCTACACCTTC.

The V call is TRBV24-1, the J call TRBJ2-1; the D gene is possibly TRBD2 (5 bases). The CDR3 covers 23 residues. V was clipped by 3 bases and J by 0 bases, with 32 bases between them. CDR1 and CDR2 from the germline V gene are KGHDR and SFDVKD. CDR3 DNA: TGTGCCACCAGTGATATCTCTAGGAGTTCGGGCACGGGGAAAAAAAGCTCCTACAATGAGCAGTTCTTC. It encodes CATSDISRSSGTGKKSSYNEQFF.

This clonotype showed up just a few times. This chain links TRBV27 with TRBJ2-7; TRBD2 aligns across 7 bases. CDR1 is MNHEY, CDR2 SMNVEV, per germline (reference sequence). Unmatched junction bases numbered 18, after V lost 3 bases and J lost 1 base. This CDR3 has 19 amino acids. Here the CDR3 reads CASSFSRGSSGRQSYEQYF. CDR3 nucleotides: TGTGCCAGCAGTTTCTCGCGGGGCTCTAGCGGCCGCCAATCCTACGAGCAGTACTTC.

The V call is TRBV24-1, the J call TRBJ1-2; D may be TRBD1 (6 bases). CDR1 and CDR2 from the germline V gene are KGHDR and SFDVKD. Trimming left V 0 bases short and J 4 bases short, with 8 bases between. The CDR3 has 14 residues. For the CDR3, the DNA is TGTGCCACCAGTGATTTGAGGACAGCCTATGGCTACACCTTC. This encodes CATSDLRTAYGYTF.

V and J are TRBV20-1 and TRBJ2-7; D possibly uses TRBD1 or TRBD2 (5 bases each). The CDR3 is made up of 14 amino acids. Germline V gene lookup returns CDR1 DFQATT and CDR2 SNEGSKA (reference sequence). V was cut by 5 bases and J by 3 bases, with 17 bases left in between. CDR3 in amino acids: CSARPDKGSYEQYF. The CDR3 DNA is TGCAGTGCTCGACCGGACAAAGGGAGCTACGAGCAGTACTTC.

The sample holds one count of this clonotype. The chain couples TRBV29-1 to TRBJ2-1, with 8 bases that match TRBD1. The CDR3 has 15 residues. From germline, CDR1 is SQVTM and CDR2 ANQGSEA. V dropped 1 base and J dropped 2; count of bases not matched to a gene: 4. This CDR3 reads CSVEGWTGPYNEQFF. The DNA for the CDR3 is TGCAGCGTTGAAGGGTGGACAGGGCCCTACAATGAGCAGTTCTTC.

The genes are TRBV7-2 and TRBJ2-6; D not resolved. V was trimmed by 6 bases and J by 0 bases, leaving 15 bases between them. The V gene's germline CDR1 is SGHTA and CDR2 FQGNSA. The CDR3 has 17 residues. The CDR3 nucleotides are TGTGCCAGCAGTCCTCTGCCGGCGAACTCTGGGGCCAACGTCCTGACTTTC. It is translated as CASSPLPANSGANVLTF. Full variable domain (remainder filled in from reference TRBV7-2 and TRBJ2-6): GAGVSQSPSNKVTEKGKDVELRCDPISGHTALYWYRQSLGQGLEFLIYFQGNSAPDKSGLPSDRFSAERTGGSVSTLTIQRTQQEDSAVYLCASSPLPANSGANVLTFGAGSRLTVL.

Only one count was recorded for this clonotype. This chain joins TRBV4-2 and TRBJ2-1, with TRBD2 as a possible D gene (5 bases). CDR3 length: 15 amino acids. Trimming pared 0 bases from V and 7 bases from J, leaving 13 bases between. CDR1 is LGHNA, CDR2 YNFKEQ, per germline. The CDR3 nucleotides read TGTGCCAGCAGCCAAGAGGTCGGGATTTCGAATGAGCAGTTCTTC. Translation gives CASSQEVGISNEQFF.

This clonotype has more than one count but fewer than ten. V is TRBV27 and J is TRBJ2-5; possibly TRBD2 for D (6 bases). The CDR3 has 12 amino acids. Trimming removed 7 bases at V and 5 bases at J, with 11 bases between. Germline V gene lookup returns CDR1 MNHEY and CDR2 SMNVEV (reference sequence). The CDR3 protein is CASKGTGETQYF. As DNA, the CDR3 is TGTGCCAGCAAGGGGACTGGGGAGACCCAGTACTTC.

This chain uses TRBV6-6 with TRBJ2-5; 7 bases are a match to TRBD2. This CDR3 has 14 amino acids. Losses at the gene ends were 7 bases for V and 4 bases for J; bases not matched to a gene: 9. The germline V gene has CDR1 MNHNY and CDR2 SVGAGI (reference sequence). The CDR3 loop is CASTIPGRGETQYF. The CDR3 DNA reads TGTGCCAGCACTATTCCGGGGAGGGGAGAGACCCAGTACTTC.

The chain joins TRBV20-1 to TRBJ1-4, with D tentatively TRBD1 (6 bases). V was cut by 5 bases and J by 8 bases, with 18 bases left in between. The CDR3 extends over 14 amino acids. The germline CDR1 and CDR2 sequences are DFQATT and SNEGSKA (reference sequence). The CDR3 region is CSAGKGEHEEKLFF. The CDR3 bases are TGCAGTGCTGGAAAGGGGGAACATGAGGAAAAACTGTTTTTT.

The V gene is TRBV20-1, the J gene TRBJ2-5; 8 nucleotides line up with TRBD2. The CDR3 sequence is 18 residues long. Germline V gene sequence: CDR1 DFQATT, CDR2 SNEGSKA (reference sequence). J gave up 5 bases and V 4 bases, and 21 bases lay outside the gene matches. The CDR3 loop is CSATNFGVAGLLGETQYF. The CDR3 DNA is TGCAGTGCTACGAATTTTGGGGTAGCGGGGCTCCTAGGGGAGACCCAGTACTTC.

This clonotype was observed a handful of times. CDR3 protein: CAISEKAGFYGYTF. In DNA, the CDR3 is TGTGCCATCAGTGAGAAGGCAGGATTCTATGGCTACACCTTC. J is TRBJ1-2 and V is TRBV10-3; D not certain. The germline gives CDR1 ENHRY, CDR2 SYGVKD. CDR3 length equals 14 residues. Trimming removed 2 bases from V and 4 bases from J, with 11 bases in between.

V and J are TRBV28 and TRBJ1-5, with TRBD1 as a possible D gene (6 bases). Germline-derived CDR1 and CDR2 are MDHEN and SYDVKM. The CDR3 has 15 residues. The V gene lost 3 bases and the J gene lost 5 bases, with 14 bases spanning the gap. DNA for the CDR3: TGTGCCAGCAGTTTCCTTGACAGGCGATATCAGCCCCAGCATTTT. Translating it yields CASSFLDRRYQPQHF.